The source of this T cell receptor beta chain is a study of OX40 agonist ivuxolimab in advanced cancers. On this clone itself: Its antigen is not known.

General study points: Specificity for antigen went undetermined in the expanded peripheral T cells.

CDR1 and CDR2 from the germline V gene are MNHNY and SVGAGI (reference sequence). The CDR3 runs 13 residues. Trimming took off 4 bases at V and 1 base at J, with 7 bases between the two ends. Sequenced by immunoSEQ multiplex PCR; TCRdb stores in-frame clones only, minus some. The sample yields about 40,000 clones, more than 85% seen once. The sequence was collected from an adult with an advanced solid tumor such as melanoma, head and neck, liver or kidney cancer. The sequences come from CD4+ or CD8+ T cells sorted from blood, collected in a trial of the OX40 agonist ivuxolimab. The gene calls are TRBV6-6 and TRBJ1-1; D is unresolved. The chain's CDR3 is CASSWEENTEAFF. For the CDR3, the DNA is TGTGCCAGCAGTTGGGAGGAGAACACTGAAGCTTTCTTT.